This entry is about one TCR beta chain. Method: immunoSEQ multiplex PCR; TCRdb's copy keeps in-frame clones and lacks some. Altogether millions of clones are present, approximately 95% being singletons, with the ten largest covering approximately 0.4%. The sample comes from a study of shared clonotypes between healthy human individuals. This CDR3 spans 18 amino acids. Trimming cost V 0 bases and J 0 bases, with 12 bases left between them. Germline V gene lookup returns CDR1 LGHNA and CDR2 YNFKEQ. This TCR was recovered from a man younger than 35 in good health. Some clones in this sample may be carry-over from other donors' samples. What was sequenced was naive CD4+ T cells from PBMCs. Subset: CD45RA+ positively selected. The rearrangement uses TRBV4-2 and TRBJ2-6; possibly TRBD1 for D (5 bases). CDR3 sequence: CASSQEWTRVSGANVLTF. CDR3 in DNA: TGTGCCAGCAGCCAAGAGTGGACAAGGGTCTCTGGGGCCAACGTCCTGACTTTC.